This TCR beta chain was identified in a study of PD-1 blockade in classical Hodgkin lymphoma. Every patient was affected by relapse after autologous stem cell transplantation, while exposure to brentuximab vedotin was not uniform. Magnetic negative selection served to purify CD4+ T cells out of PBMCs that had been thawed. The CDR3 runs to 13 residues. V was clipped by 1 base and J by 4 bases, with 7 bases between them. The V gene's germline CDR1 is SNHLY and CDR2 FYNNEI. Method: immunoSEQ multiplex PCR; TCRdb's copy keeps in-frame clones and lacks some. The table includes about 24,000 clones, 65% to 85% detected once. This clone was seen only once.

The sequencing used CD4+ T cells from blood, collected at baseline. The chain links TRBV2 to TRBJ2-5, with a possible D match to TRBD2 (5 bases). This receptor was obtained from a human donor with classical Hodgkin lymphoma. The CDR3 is CASSEVGRETQYF. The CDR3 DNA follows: TGTGCCAGCAGTGAAGTAGGGAGAGAGACCCAGTACTTC.